The clone carrying this T cell receptor (beta chain) appeared many times. The antigen is not known. The method for making cDNA was 5'RACE, and it used 10-nucleotide random UMIs. In each sequencing run, over 180 million TCR-beta sequences were generated from 15-18 subjects. MiXCR was run by TCRdb on the 5' RACE reads, yielding one entry per CDR3 protein. Of approximately 40,000 distinct CDR3 sequences listed, approximately 11% are singletons. This sample stems from a study of neurological immune-mediated disorders. Study-wide points: Private repertoires in all groups were suggested by the absence of shared CDR3 amino acid sequences among expanded clones across subjects.

Individuals who volunteered at a blood bank located in Maryland, USA, made up the group of healthy controls. Trimming shortened V by 7 bases and J by 10 bases, and 14 bases separated the two germline ends. The V gene's germline CDR1 is SQVTM and CDR2 ANQGSEA. The CDR3 extends over 11 amino acids. Sequenced: PBMCs. The TCR originated in a female donor in good health. V is TRBV29-1 and J is TRBJ2-1; D ambiguous. The CDR3: CSASMTWEQFF. The CDR3 bases are TGCAGCGCCTCAATGACATGGGAGCAGTTCTTC.